This T cell receptor beta chain was recorded in a study of T cell changes during pregnancy in multiple sclerosis. Here immunoSEQ multiplex PCR was the method, and the copy in TCRdb shows in-frame clones only, minus some. Here the sample spans roughly 100,000 clones, about 90% being singletons. This clone has a single count. One junction end disagrees with the germline gene, perhaps due to a read error. This CDR3 contains 15 residues. CDR1 SGHAT and CDR2 FQNNGV come from the germline V gene. The receptor was derived from a female donor with multiple sclerosis, enrolled in a pregnancy study. The specimen comprised peripheral blood, sampled after pregnancy. The rearrangement joins TRBV11-2 to TRBJ2-5; 7 bases map to TRBD1. CDR3 loop: CASSLGSGQSTTEYF. CDR3 sequence (DNA): TGTGCCAGCAGCTTGGGCTCGGGACAGAGTACGACCGAGTACTTC.